These T cell receptor beta chains were read from a single sample in a study of shared clonotypes between healthy human individuals. Produced via immunoSEQ multiplex PCR; TCRdb's table is partial and in-frame only. The sample lists approximately 2.4 million clones; 90% to 97% were seen once. Material: naive CD4+ T cells sorted from blood. These receptors originate from a young man in good health. Both conserved end residues are part of each CDR3. The D gene is left open where the match is weak. Where a row states a size, it is once, few, many or the class of an expanded clone; other rows omit it.

J gene: TRBJ2-3; clone size: NA; V gene: TRBV2; D gene: NA; CDR3 protein: CASSPLGQPADTQYF; CDR3 DNA: TGTGCCAGCAGTCCCCTAGGACAGCCGGCAGATACGCAGTATTTT
J gene: TRBJ2-2; clone size: NA; V gene: TRBV5-1; D gene: NA; CDR3 protein: CASPVTGGQTTGELFF; CDR3 DNA: TGCGCCAGCCCCGTTACGGGGGGCCAGACGACCGGGGAGCTGTTTTTT
J gene: TRBJ1-3; clone size: NA; V gene: TRBV30; D gene: TRBD1; CDR3 protein: CAWSETGRKGNTIYF; CDR3 DNA: TGTGCCTGGAGTGAGACAGGGAGAAAAGGAAACACCATATATTTT
J gene: TRBJ2-7; clone size: NA; V gene: TRBV19; D gene: NA; CDR3 protein: CASTGTPSYEQYF; CDR3 DNA: TGTGCCAGCACAGGGACTCCCTCCTACGAGCAGTACTTC
J gene: TRBJ2-7; clone size: NA; V gene: TRBV5-1; D gene: TRBD1; CDR3 protein: CASSQDRGRSSEQYF; CDR3 DNA: TGCGCCAGCAGCCAAGACAGGGGGCGAAGTTCCGAGCAGTACTTC
J gene: TRBJ2-7; clone size: once; V gene: TRBV5-1; D gene: NA; CDR3 protein: CASSALGAREQYF; CDR3 DNA: TGCGCCAGCAGCGCCTTGGGGGCCCGCGAGCAGTACTTC
J gene: TRBJ2-7; clone size: NA; V gene: TRBV7-2; D gene: TRBD2; CDR3 protein: CASSLAIAGAYEQYF; CDR3 DNA: TGTGCCAGCAGCTTAGCCATAGCGGGAGCGTACGAGCAGTACTTC
J gene: TRBJ1-2; clone size: NA; V gene: TRBV25-1; D gene: NA; CDR3 protein: CASSEAGKMLGYTF; CDR3 DNA: TGTGCCAGCAGTGAAGCTGGGAAAATGTTGGGCTACACCTTC
J gene: TRBJ2-2; clone size: NA; V gene: TRBV19; D gene: TRBD2; CDR3 protein: CASSIGVAGTGELFF; CDR3 DNA: TGTGCCAGTAGTATCGGGGTAGCGGGCACCGGGGAGCTGTTTTTT
J gene: TRBJ2-7; clone size: NA; V gene: TRBV5-1; D gene: NA; CDR3 protein: CASSLGQGIHEQYF; CDR3 DNA: TGCGCCAGCAGCTTGGGGCAGGGGATCCACGAGCAGTACTTC
J gene: TRBJ2-7; clone size: NA; V gene: TRBV6-8; D gene: NA; CDR3 protein: CASSYPPLTRDCEQYF; CDR3 DNA: TGTGCCAGCAGTTACCCGCCGTTGACTAGGGATTGCGAGCAGTACTTC
J gene: TRBJ1-1; clone size: NA; V gene: TRBV6-5; D gene: NA; CDR3 protein: CASSGEGAPREAFF; CDR3 DNA: TGTGCCAGCAGTGGAGAAGGGGCCCCGAGGGAAGCTTTCTTT
J gene: TRBJ2-7; clone size: NA; V gene: TRBV7-3; D gene: NA; CDR3 protein: CASSPHAFGEQYF; CDR3 DNA: TGTGCCAGCAGCCCCCACGCGTTCGGCGAGCAGTACTTC
J gene: TRBJ1-5; clone size: NA; V gene: TRBV18; D gene: NA; CDR3 protein: CASSPSGSQPQHF; CDR3 DNA: TGTGCCAGCTCACCTTCGGGATCTCAGCCCCAGCATTTT
J gene: TRBJ2-2; clone size: NA; V gene: TRBV6-6; D gene: NA; CDR3 protein: CATTAGWTGELFF; CDR3 DNA: TGTGCCACCACCGCAGGTTGGACCGGGGAGCTGTTTTTT
J gene: TRBJ2-7; clone size: NA; V gene: TRBV21-1; D gene: NA; CDR3 protein: CASSKQGADTSEEYEQYF; CDR3 DNA: TGTGCCAGCAGCAAACAGGGGGCGGACACTTCCGAGGAGTACGAGCAGTACTTC
J gene: TRBJ2-2; clone size: NA; V gene: TRBV5-1; D gene: TRBD1; CDR3 protein: CASSTGQQNTGELFF; CDR3 DNA: TGCGCCAGCAGCACGGGACAGCAAAACACCGGGGAGCTGTTTTTT
J gene: TRBJ2-2; clone size: NA; V gene: TRBV6-1; D gene: NA; CDR3 protein: CASSTGVGELFF; CDR3 DNA: TGTGCCAGCAGTACGGGGGTCGGGGAGCTGTTTTTT
J gene: TRBJ2-1; clone size: once; V gene: TRBV5-6; D gene: NA; CDR3 protein: CASSFTDEKEQFF; CDR3 DNA: TGTGCCAGCAGCTTTACGGATGAGAAGGAGCAGTTCTTC
J gene: TRBJ1-1; clone size: NA; V gene: TRBV30; D gene: NA; CDR3 protein: CAWSVLRNTEAFF; CDR3 DNA: TGTGCCTGGAGTGTACTCCGGAACACTGAAGCTTTCTTT
J gene: TRBJ1-1; clone size: NA; V gene: TRBV6-5; D gene: NA; CDR3 protein: CASMRAGTEAFF; CDR3 DNA: TGTGCCAGCATGCGGGCTGGCACTGAAGCTTTCTTT
J gene: TRBJ1-1; clone size: NA; V gene: TRBV5-4; D gene: TRBD1; CDR3 protein: CASSPRTGSQAFF; CDR3 DNA: TGTGCCAGCAGCCCGCGGACAGGGTCCCAAGCTTTCTTT
J gene: TRBJ1-6; clone size: few; V gene: TRBV7-9; D gene: NA; CDR3 protein: CASSWAGVNSPLHF; CDR3 DNA: TGTGCCAGCAGCTGGGCAGGGGTCAATTCACCCCTCCACTTT
J gene: TRBJ2-3; clone size: NA; V gene: TRBV7-3; D gene: NA; CDR3 protein: CASSPWWGTDTQYF; CDR3 DNA: TGTGCCAGCAGCCCCTGGTGGGGAACAGATACGCAGTATTTT
J gene: TRBJ2-7; clone size: NA; V gene: TRBV30; D gene: NA; CDR3 protein: CASATRYEQYF; CDR3 DNA: TGTGCCTCCGCCACCCGGTACGAGCAGTACTTC
J gene: TRBJ1-4; clone size: NA; V gene: TRBV2; D gene: NA; CDR3 protein: CASMGRLFNEKLFF; CDR3 DNA: TGTGCCAGCATGGGACGGCTATTTAATGAAAAACTGTTTTTT
J gene: TRBJ1-6; clone size: once; V gene: TRBV30; D gene: NA; CDR3 protein: CAWSPQQSNLMAPLHF; CDR3 DNA: TGTGCCTGGAGTCCACAGCAATCCAACCTTATGGCACCCCTCCACTTT
J gene: TRBJ2-1; clone size: NA; V gene: TRBV6-5; D gene: NA; CDR3 protein: CASRYSGSSYNEQFF; CDR3 DNA: TGTGCCAGCAGATATAGCGGAAGCTCCTACAATGAGCAGTTCTTC
J gene: TRBJ2-3; clone size: NA; V gene: TRBV7-2; D gene: TRBD1; CDR3 protein: CASSLGQSPDTQYF; CDR3 DNA: TGTGCCAGCAGCCTGGGACAGTCCCCAGATACGCAGTATTTT
J gene: TRBJ1-1; clone size: NA; V gene: TRBV18; D gene: NA; CDR3 protein: CASSPTSGTEAFF; CDR3 DNA: TGTGCCAGCTCACCTACTTCGGGCACTGAAGCTTTCTTT
J gene: TRBJ2-7; clone size: NA; V gene: TRBV5-6; D gene: NA; CDR3 protein: CASSFMTAESYEQYF; CDR3 DNA: TGTGCCAGCAGCTTTATGACGGCGGAGTCCTACGAGCAGTACTTC
J gene: TRBJ2-5; clone size: NA; V gene: TRBV7-2; D gene: TRBD1; CDR3 protein: CASRNSGQAVETQYF; CDR3 DNA: TGTGCCAGCAGAAATTCCGGACAGGCAGTAGAGACCCAGTACTTC
J gene: TRBJ2-5; clone size: NA; V gene: TRBV25-1; D gene: NA; CDR3 protein: CASSFGGQETQYF; CDR3 DNA: TGTGCCAGCAGTTTTGGCGGACAAGAGACCCAGTACTTC
J gene: TRBJ2-7; clone size: NA; V gene: TRBV19; D gene: TRBD1; CDR3 protein: CASSIAMTGNSYEQYF; CDR3 DNA: TGTGCCAGTAGTATTGCGATGACAGGGAACTCCTACGAGCAGTACTTC
J gene: TRBJ2-3; clone size: NA; V gene: TRBV29-1; D gene: NA; CDR3 protein: CSVEDLGAFERDTQYF; CDR3 DNA: TGCAGCGTTGAAGATCTGGGAGCGTTCGAGCGGGATACGCAGTATTTT
J gene: TRBJ1-2; clone size: few; V gene: TRBV6-1; D gene: NA; CDR3 protein: CASTQQPGGYGYTF; CDR3 DNA: TGTGCCAGCACCCAACAGCCCGGGGGCTATGGCTACACCTTC
J gene: TRBJ1-1; clone size: once; V gene: TRBV5-1; D gene: NA; CDR3 protein: CASSLSPQARSFF; CDR3 DNA: TGCGCCAGCAGCTTGTCCCCTCAGGCTCGGTCTTTCTTT
J gene: TRBJ1-6; clone size: NA; V gene: TRBV6-1; D gene: NA; CDR3 protein: CASSDGGSPREPLHF; CDR3 DNA: TGTGCCAGCAGTGATGGCGGGTCCCCTCGAGAACCCCTCCACTTT
J gene: TRBJ2-7; clone size: NA; V gene: TRBV7-9; D gene: NA; CDR3 protein: CASSLSGIYEQYF; CDR3 DNA: TGTGCCAGCAGCTTGTCGGGAATCTACGAGCAGTACTTC
J gene: TRBJ2-3; clone size: NA; V gene: TRBV10-3; D gene: TRBD2; CDR3 protein: CAISLTSGGAGDTQYF; CDR3 DNA: TGTGCCATCAGCCTCACTAGCGGGGGGGCAGGAGATACGCAGTATTTT
J gene: TRBJ1-1; clone size: NA; V gene: TRBV5-1; D gene: TRBD1; CDR3 protein: CASSGTGSNTEAFF; CDR3 DNA: TGCGCCAGCAGCGGGACAGGGTCGAACACTGAAGCTTTCTTT
J gene: TRBJ2-1; clone size: NA; V gene: TRBV19; D gene: TRBD1; CDR3 protein: CASQDRNYNEQFF; CDR3 DNA: TGTGCCAGTCAGGACAGGAACTACAATGAGCAGTTCTTC
J gene: TRBJ2-5; clone size: NA; V gene: TRBV5-4; D gene: NA; CDR3 protein: CASSLGSTGIQETQYF; CDR3 DNA: TGTGCCAGCAGCTTGGGGTCTACAGGGATCCAAGAGACCCAGTACTTC
J gene: TRBJ2-1; clone size: once; V gene: TRBV7-9; D gene: NA; CDR3 protein: CASSLVLSESEQFF; CDR3 DNA: TGTGCCAGCAGCTTAGTCCTTTCGGAGAGTGAGCAGTTCTTC
J gene: TRBJ2-6; clone size: NA; V gene: TRBV5-1; D gene: NA; CDR3 protein: CASSLEGSGANVLTF; CDR3 DNA: TGCGCCAGCAGCCTGGAGGGGTCTGGGGCCAACGTCCTGACTTTC
J gene: TRBJ2-5; clone size: once; V gene: TRBV2; D gene: TRBD2; CDR3 protein: CASSEARAGGQETQYF; CDR3 DNA: TGTGCCAGCAGTGAAGCGAGAGCGGGGGGGCAAGAGACCCAGTACTTC
J gene: TRBJ1-5; clone size: NA; V gene: TRBV10-3; D gene: NA; CDR3 protein: CAISVEESGQPQHF; CDR3 DNA: TGTGCCATCAGTGTGGAGGAGTCTGGGCAGCCCCAGCATTTT
J gene: TRBJ1-4; clone size: NA; V gene: TRBV5-1; D gene: NA; CDR3 protein: CASSLTGEKLFF; CDR3 DNA: TGCGCCAGCAGCTTGACAGGAGAAAAACTGTTTTTT
J gene: TRBJ2-5; clone size: NA; V gene: TRBV6-5; D gene: NA; CDR3 protein: CASSYGKTQYF; CDR3 DNA: TGTGCCAGCAGTTATGGCAAGACCCAGTACTTC
J gene: TRBJ2-7; clone size: NA; V gene: TRBV5-1; D gene: NA; CDR3 protein: CASSPDTPYEQYF; CDR3 DNA: TGCGCCAGCAGCCCGGACACCCCCTACGAGCAGTACTTC
J gene: TRBJ2-7; clone size: NA; V gene: TRBV5-8; D gene: NA; CDR3 protein: CAGEGGTYEQYF; CDR3 DNA: TGTGCCGGAGAGGGGGGAACCTACGAGCAGTACTTC
J gene: TRBJ2-7; clone size: NA; V gene: TRBV18; D gene: TRBD1; CDR3 protein: CASSPSRDRDEQYF; CDR3 DNA: TGTGCCAGCTCGCCGTCCCGGGACAGGGACGAGCAGTACTTC
J gene: TRBJ1-5; clone size: NA; V gene: TRBV6-1; D gene: NA; CDR3 protein: CASSDQRGGGNQPQHF; CDR3 DNA: TGTGCCAGCAGTGACCAAAGGGGGGGAGGAAATCAGCCCCAGCATTTT
J gene: TRBJ1-4; clone size: NA; V gene: TRBV2; D gene: NA; CDR3 protein: CASSAREGEKLFF; CDR3 DNA: TGTGCCAGCAGTGCCAGGGAGGGCGAAAAACTGTTTTTT
J gene: TRBJ2-1; clone size: NA; V gene: TRBV7-2; D gene: TRBD2; CDR3 protein: CASSPRRKRGRDYNEQFF; CDR3 DNA: TGTGCCAGCAGCCCCCGCCGAAAGCGCGGGAGGGATTACAATGAGCAGTTCTTC
J gene: TRBJ1-4; clone size: NA; V gene: TRBV28; D gene: TRBD1; CDR3 protein: CASSHSGTGTTNEKLFF; CDR3 DNA: TGTGCCAGCAGTCATTCCGGGACAGGGACAACTAATGAAAAACTGTTTTTT
J gene: TRBJ2-3; clone size: once; V gene: TRBV7-2; D gene: NA; CDR3 protein: CASSFSSVGDTQYF; CDR3 DNA: TGTGCCAGCAGCTTCTCAAGCGTTGGAGATACGCAGTATTTT
J gene: TRBJ1-3; clone size: NA; V gene: TRBV25-1; D gene: TRBD1; CDR3 protein: CASSSPGGSGNTIYF; CDR3 DNA: TGTGCCAGCAGTTCCCCAGGGGGCTCTGGAAACACCATATATTTT
J gene: TRBJ2-7; clone size: few; V gene: TRBV19; D gene: TRBD1; CDR3 protein: CASRSRGRGYEQYF; CDR3 DNA: TGTGCCAGTAGGAGCAGGGGGAGAGGCTACGAGCAGTACTTC
J gene: TRBJ1-3; clone size: NA; V gene: TRBV5-1; D gene: NA; CDR3 protein: CASSLSLSGNTIYF; CDR3 DNA: TGCGCCAGCAGTCTCTCTCTCTCTGGAAACACCATATATTTT